The next 7 T cell receptor beta chains were all read from a single sample in a study of blood T cell repertoires in COVID-19. Using immunoSEQ multiplex PCR, the repertoire was profiled, and TCRdb retains in-frame clones only, with some absent. The data show approximately 120,000 clones, 70% to 90% seen once. Sequencing was performed on peripheral blood. All receptors derive from a human donor in a cohort sampled during active COVID-19.

This chain connects TRBV27 to TRBJ2-7; D gene ambiguous. The CDR3 is made up of 15 amino acids. The V end was cut by 5 bases, the J end by 2 bases, with 16 bases between. Germline values: CDR1 MNHEY, CDR2 SMNVEV (reference sequence). The CDR3 here is CASSLTAGLTYEQYF. The CDR3 nucleotides are TGTGCCAGCAGTCTAACGGCAGGCCTAACCTACGAGCAGTACTTC.

This clone appeared once. The CDR3 here is CASSTGQTHEQFF. DNA for the CDR3: TGTGCCAGCAGCACCGGACAGACGCATGAGCAGTTCTTC. This rearrangement joins TRBV9 to TRBJ2-1, with a tentative D call TRBD1 (6 bases). Trimming took 4 bases from V and 8 from J, leaving 13 bases between them. In germline, CDR1 is SGDLS, CDR2 YYNGEE. The CDR3 loop spans 13 amino acids.

This chain uses TRBV2 with TRBJ2-1, with 8 bases fitting TRBD2. The CDR3 contains 15 residues. The junction had 5 bases not matched to a gene; V was cut back by 5 bases and J by 2 bases. Looked up from germline, CDR1 is SNHLY and CDR2 is FYNNEI. CDR3 loop: CASSKTSVPYNEQFF. CDR3 in DNA: TGTGCCAGCAGTAAGACTAGCGTACCCTACAATGAGCAGTTCTTC.

The chain is built from TRBV5-8 and TRBJ1-5, with 7 bases fitting TRBD1. Germline CDR1 is SGHTS and CDR2 is YDEGEE. This CDR3 has 15 residues. Losses at the gene ends were 0 bases for V and 1 base for J; bases not matched to a gene: 1. DNA for the CDR3: TGTGCCAGCAGCTTGGTGGGACAGAGCAATCAGCCCCAGCATTTT. Encoded protein: CASSLVGQSNQPQHF.

This chain connects TRBV5-1 to TRBJ2-3, with 8 nucleotides matching TRBD1. This CDR3 comprises 16 residues. The junction had 8 bases not matched to a gene; V was cut back by 0 bases and J by 5 bases. Germline-derived CDR1 and CDR2 are SGHRS and YFSETQ. The CDR3 loop is CASSLARDRFRDTQYF. CDR3 bases: TGCGCCAGCAGCTTGGCCCGGGACAGGTTTCGAGATACGCAGTATTTT.

This clone was counted a single time. The chain couples TRBV5-4 to TRBJ1-1; 8 bases line up with TRBD1. The germline V gene encodes CDR1 SGHNT and CDR2 YYREEE (reference sequence). CDR3 length: 18 residues. The V and J ends lost 4 bases and 3 bases, in that order; junction bases with no gene match: 17. CDR3 bases: TGTGCCAGCAGCCCTCCAGGGAGCGCTTTGACAGGGGACACTGAAGCTTTCTTT. Its protein is CASSPPGSALTGDTEAFF.

This clone showed up just once. The gene calls are TRBV18 and TRBJ1-2, with 7 bases lining up with TRBD1. CDR3 length equals 14 residues. Germline CDR1 reads KGHSH; CDR2 reads LQKENI. V was pared by 0 bases and J by 3 bases, with 1 base of the junction left unmatched. CDR3 sequence: CASSPPRGYYGYTF. Written as DNA, the CDR3 is TGTGCCAGCTCACCACCCAGGGGGTACTATGGCTACACCTTC.